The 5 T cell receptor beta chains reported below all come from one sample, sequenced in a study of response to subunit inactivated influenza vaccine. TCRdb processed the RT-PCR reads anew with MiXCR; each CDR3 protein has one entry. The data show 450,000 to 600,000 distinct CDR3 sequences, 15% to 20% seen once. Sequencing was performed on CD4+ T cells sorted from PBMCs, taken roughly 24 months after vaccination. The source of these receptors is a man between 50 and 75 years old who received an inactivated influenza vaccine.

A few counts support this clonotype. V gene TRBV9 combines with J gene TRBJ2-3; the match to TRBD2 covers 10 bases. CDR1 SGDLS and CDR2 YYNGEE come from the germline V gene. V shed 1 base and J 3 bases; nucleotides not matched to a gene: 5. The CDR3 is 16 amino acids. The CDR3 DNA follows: TGTGCCAGCAGCGTAAAAGCGGGGGGGCCTACAGATACGCAGTATTTT. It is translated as CASSVKAGGPTDTQYF.

This CDR3 reads CAIERAETQYF. CDR3 DNA: TGTGCCATCGAACGAGCGGAGACCCAGTACTTC. The chain joins TRBV28 to TRBJ2-5; D not certain. Trimming pared 10 bases from V and 5 bases from J, leaving 11 bases between. The CDR3 consists of 11 residues. Germline CDR1 is MDHEN and CDR2 is SYDVKM.

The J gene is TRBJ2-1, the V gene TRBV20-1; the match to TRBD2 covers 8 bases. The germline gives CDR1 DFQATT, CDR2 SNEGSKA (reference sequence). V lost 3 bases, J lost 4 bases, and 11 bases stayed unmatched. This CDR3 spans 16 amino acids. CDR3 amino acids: CSARLAGLGSYNEQFF. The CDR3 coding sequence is TGCAGTGCTAGGTTAGCGGGATTGGGGTCTTACAATGAGCAGTTCTTC.

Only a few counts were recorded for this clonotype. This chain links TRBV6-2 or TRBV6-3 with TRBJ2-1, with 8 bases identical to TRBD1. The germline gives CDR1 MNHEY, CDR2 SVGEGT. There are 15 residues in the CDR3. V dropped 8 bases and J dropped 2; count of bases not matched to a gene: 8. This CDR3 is CASGYRDRTYNEQFF. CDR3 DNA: TGTGCCAGCGGGTACCGGGACAGGACCTACAATGAGCAGTTCTTC.

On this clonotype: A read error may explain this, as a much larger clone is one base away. The CDR3 spells CASSYGLAGGYSYNEQFF. Written as DNA, the CDR3 is TGTGCCAGCAGCTACGGACTAGCGGGAGGCTACTCCTACAATGAGCAGTTCTTC. The chain combines TRBV12-3 or TRBV12-4 with TRBJ2-1; 14 nucleotides match TRBD2. The CDR3 runs to 18 residues. V dropped 6 bases and J dropped 0; count of bases not matched to a gene: 7.